These 19 T cell receptor beta chains share one sample of origin, sequenced in a study of HIV-infected patients and healthy controls. Follow-up blood was drawn about 14 weeks, roughly three months, after antiretroviral therapy began. All unsorted peripheral T cells were captured because whole blood was used without fractionation. Alpha and beta constant-region primers primed reverse transcription of around 500 ng RNA. Each of the alpha and beta chains got its own library through chain-specific third strand synthesis with indices. TCRdb ran MiXCR on the 5' RACE reads and lists one entry per CDR3 protein. Of some 8,700 distinct CDR3 sequences in the sample, over 7.5% were seen once. Sequencing was performed on blood, taken during antiretroviral therapy. The receptors derive from an adult with HIV infection.

This clonotype was found many times. The chain combines TRBV7-8 with TRBJ1-5, with D possibly being TRBD1 (6 bases). This CDR3 comprises 15 residues. V was shortened by 8 bases and J by 0 bases, with 14 bases between the two germline ends. CDR1 and CDR2 from the germline V gene are SGHVS and FQNEAQ. CDR3 protein: CASQPGGFSNQPQHF. The CDR3 nucleotides read TGTGCCAGCCAACCCGGGGGCTTTAGCAATCAGCCCCAGCATTTT.

This clonotype was observed a few times. V usage is TRBV18 and J usage is TRBJ1-2, with TRBD1 identical over 9 bases. The V gene's germline CDR1 is KGHSH and CDR2 LQKENI. The CDR3 runs to 16 residues. V was clipped by 1 base and J by 6 bases; unmatched bases: 9. Here the CDR3 reads CASSPRTGVEKNGYTF. CDR3 coding DNA: TGTGCCAGCTCACCACGGACAGGGGTCGAAAAAAATGGCTACACCTTC.

This clonotype came up many times. This chain links TRBV29-1 with TRBJ2-2; 10 nucleotides align to TRBD2. V shed 4 bases and J 0 bases; nucleotides not matched to a gene: 5. Germline CDR1 is SQVTM and CDR2 is ANQGSEA. CDR3 length equals 16 residues. This chain's CDR3 is CSVARGLATNTGELFF. The CDR3 DNA reads as TGCAGCGTTGCTCGGGGACTAGCGACGAACACCGGGGAGCTGTTTTTT.

This clonotype was recorded many times. The chain uses TRBV5-6 and TRBJ2-5, with D tentatively TRBD2 (5 bases). The CDR3 is 14 residues long. The germline CDR1 and CDR2 sequences are SGHDT and YYEEEE. Trimming took off 0 bases at V and 1 base at J, with 7 bases between the two ends. The CDR3 reads CASSLGTLQETQYF. The CDR3 nucleotides read TGTGCCAGCAGCTTGGGGACTCTCCAAGAGACCCAGTACTTC. The whole variable domain, filled in from reference TRBV5-6 and TRBJ2-5, reads DAGVTQSPTHLIKTRGQQVTLRCSPKSGHDTVSWYQQALGQGPQFIFQYYEEEERQRGNFPDRFSGHQFPNYSSELNVNALLLGDSALYLCASSLGTLQETQYFGPGTRLLVL.

The table lists this clonotype with many counts. This chain's CDR3 is CASSERQLSGYTF. The CDR3 DNA is TGCGCCAGCAGTGAGCGTCAGCTTTCGGGCTACACCTTC. The rearrangement uses TRBV10-2 and TRBJ1-2; D is unresolved. The V end lost 2 bases, the J end lost 8 bases, and 12 bases lay between the germline ends. The CDR3 has 13 amino acids. Germline CDR1 is WSHSY and CDR2 is SAAADI.

By share, this clonotype counts as medium-sized. The chain couples TRBV25-1 to TRBJ1-1; 11 bases match TRBD1. CDR1 and CDR2 (germline): MGHDK, SYGVNS. The CDR3 consists of 14 residues. Trimming took 7 bases from V and 5 from J; bases not matched to a gene: 6. The CDR3 here is CASKRTGGNTEAFF. CDR3 nucleotide sequence: TGTGCCAGCAAGCGGACAGGGGGCAATACTGAAGCTTTCTTT.

This clonotype was seen more than once but under ten times. V gene TRBV7-2 combines with J gene TRBJ2-7, with 9 bases fitting TRBD2. The length of the CDR3 is 14 residues. Trimming removed 5 bases from V and 6 bases from J; junction bases left unmatched: 8. Germline V gene lookup returns CDR1 SGHTA and CDR2 FQGNSA. The DNA for the CDR3 is TGTGCCAGCAGCGTAACTAGCGGGTCTGGCGAGCAGTACTTC. Its protein product is CASSVTSGSGEQYF.

By share, this clonotype ranks as medium-sized (0.01 to 0.1%). V is TRBV4-1 and J is TRBJ1-5, with 9 nucleotides matching TRBD1. Germline CDR1 is MGHRA and CDR2 is YSYEKL. This CDR3 comprises 17 residues. After removal of 0 bases from V and 5 bases from J, the junction contained 8 bases not matched to a gene. Here the CDR3 reads CASSQDGTGLGHQPQHF. CDR3 coding DNA: TGCGCCAGCAGCCAAGATGGGACAGGGCTGGGCCATCAGCCCCAGCATTTT.

This clonotype was counted ten times or more. The chain has TRBV7-3 and TRBJ2-7; 13 bases align to TRBD2. Germline CDR1 and CDR2: SGHTA and FQGTGA. The CDR3 is made up of 16 amino acids. With V trimmed by 5 bases and J by 2 bases, 6 bases remained unmatched. The CDR3 region is CASSLGLAGDPYEQYF. Written as DNA, the CDR3 is TGTGCCAGCAGCCTAGGACTAGCGGGGGACCCCTACGAGCAGTACTTC. Full variable domain (remainder filled in from reference TRBV7-3 and TRBJ2-7): GAGVSQTPSNKVTEKGKYVELRCDPISGHTALYWYRQSLGQGPEFLIYFQGTGAADDSGLPNDRFFAVRPEGSVSTLKIQRTERGDSAVYLCASSLGLAGDPYEQYFGPGTRLTVT.

This clonotype was observed at least ten times. The chain carries TRBV6-1 and TRBJ1-2; D may be TRBD1 (5 bases). The CDR3 covers 13 residues. V lost 4 bases and J 4 bases, leaving 10 bases between the germline ends. Per germline, CDR1 MNHNS and CDR2 SASEGT. Here the CDR3 reads CASSAGGSYGYTF. The CDR3, as DNA: TGTGCCAGCAGTGCCGGGGGAAGCTATGGCTACACCTTC.

This clonotype was recorded many times. The chain's CDR3 is CASSLIVSGDEKLFF. The DNA for the CDR3 is TGTGCCAGCAGCTTAATTGTCTCAGGGGATGAAAAACTGTTTTTT. The chain recombines TRBV5-6 with TRBJ1-4, with D possibly matching TRBD1 (6 bases). There are 15 residues in the CDR3. V gave up 2 bases and J gave up 6 bases, with 14 bases separating them. Per germline, CDR1 SGHDT and CDR2 YYEEEE.

This chain links TRBV6-2 or TRBV6-3 with TRBJ2-2, with 12 bases fitting TRBD2. CDR1 and CDR2 from the germline V gene are MNHEY and SVGEGT. This CDR3 region has 14 residues. V dropped 8 bases and J dropped 6; count of bases not matched to a gene: 4. DNA of the CDR3: TGTGCCAGCTTCAGACTAGCGGGAGCCGGGGAGCTGTTTTTT. This sequence encodes CASFRLAGAGELFF.

This chain links TRBV9 with TRBJ1-1; no reliable D call. CDR1 SGDLS and CDR2 YYNGEE come from the germline V gene. There are 12 residues in the CDR3. V gave up 3 bases and J gave up 2 bases, with 5 bases separating them. CDR3 region: CASSESNTEAFF. CDR3 DNA: TGTGCCAGCAGCGAGAGTAACACTGAAGCTTTCTTT.

In this sample, this clonotype turned up many times. The chain is built from TRBV5-1 and TRBJ2-1, with D perhaps matching TRBD2 (5 bases). CDR1 is SGHRS, CDR2 YFSETQ, per germline. Trimming removed 4 bases from V and 10 bases from J, with 9 bases in between. The CDR3 is 11 amino acids. The CDR3 loop is CASSGIAEQFF. The CDR3 coding sequence is TGCGCCAGCAGCGGAATAGCGGAGCAGTTCTTC.

This clonotype has a count of ten or more. This chain uses TRBV5-1 with TRBJ2-3; D possibly corresponds to TRBD1 (6 bases). Trimming took off 4 bases at V and 3 bases at J, with 12 bases between the two ends. The germline gives CDR1 SGHRS, CDR2 YFSETQ. There are 14 residues in the CDR3. The CDR3 DNA reads TGCGCCAGCAGCATAACAGGGATAACAGATACGCAGTATTTT. Translating gives CASSITGITDTQYF.

This clonotype is termed medium-sized. The chain uses TRBV5-1 and TRBJ1-1; D is undetermined. Germline V gene sequence: CDR1 SGHRS, CDR2 YFSETQ. The germline V and J ends were trimmed by 5 bases and 1 base, with 9 bases remaining between them. The CDR3 totals 13 residues. CDR3 in amino acids: CASRQDSNTEAFF. The CDR3 coding sequence is TGCGCCAGCAGACAAGATTCGAACACTGAAGCTTTCTTT.

This clonotype was detected ten times or more. V and J are TRBV6-6 and TRBJ2-3, with D perhaps matching TRBD2 (7 bases). Germline V gives CDR1 MNHNY, CDR2 SVGAGI (reference sequence). V was shortened by 0 bases and J by 5 bases, with 18 bases between the two germline ends. The CDR3 extends over 17 amino acids. CDR3 sequence (DNA): TGTGCCAGCAGTTACTCGACAAGGAGGGGGGGTAAAGATACGCAGTATTTT. Translating gives CASSYSTRRGGKDTQYF.

This clonotype was found many times. The chain carries TRBV9 and TRBJ1-2; 7 bases are shared with TRBD1. Germline CDR1 SGDLS, CDR2 YYNGEE. The CDR3 length is 13 residues. V shed 4 bases, J shed 5 bases, and the junction held 5 bases outside the gene matches. The CDR3 spells CASSTGQLYGYTF. The CDR3 coding sequence is TGTGCCAGCAGCACGGGACAGCTTTATGGCTACACCTTC.

This clonotype was found many times. The CDR3 sequence: CASSPSFGADTIYF. The CDR3 DNA sequence: TGCGCCAGCAGCCCCTCATTTGGGGCGGACACCATATATTTT. This rearrangement joins TRBV5-1 to TRBJ1-3, with D perhaps matching TRBD1 (5 bases). The length of the CDR3 is 14 residues. Trimming removed 4 bases at V and 8 bases at J, with 16 bases between. The germline gives CDR1 SGHRS, CDR2 YFSETQ. The full variable domain, completed using reference TRBV5-1 and TRBJ1-3, is KAGVTQTPRYLIKTRGQQVTLSCSPISGHRSVSWYQQTPGQGLQFLFEYFSETQRNKGNFPGRFSGRQFSNSRSEMNVSTLELGDSALYLCASSPSFGADTIYFGEGSWLTVV.